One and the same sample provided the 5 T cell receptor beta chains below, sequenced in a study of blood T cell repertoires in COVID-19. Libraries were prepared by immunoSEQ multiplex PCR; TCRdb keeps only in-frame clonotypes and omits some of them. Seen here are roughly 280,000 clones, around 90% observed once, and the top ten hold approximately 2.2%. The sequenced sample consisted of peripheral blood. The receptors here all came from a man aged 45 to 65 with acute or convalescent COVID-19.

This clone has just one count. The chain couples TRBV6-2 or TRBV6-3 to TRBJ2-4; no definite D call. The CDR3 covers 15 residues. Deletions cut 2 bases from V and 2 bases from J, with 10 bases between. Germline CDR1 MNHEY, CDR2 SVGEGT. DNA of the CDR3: TGTGCCAGCAGTTACCCCCCCGGGTCCAAAAACATTCAGTACTTC. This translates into CASSYPPGSKNIQYF.

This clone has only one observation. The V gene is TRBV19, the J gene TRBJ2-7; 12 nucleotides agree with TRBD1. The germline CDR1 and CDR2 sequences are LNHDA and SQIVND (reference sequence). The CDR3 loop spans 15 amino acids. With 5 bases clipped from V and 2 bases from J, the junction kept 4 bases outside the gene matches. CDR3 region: CASSVGTGGAYEQYF. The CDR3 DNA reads TGTGCCAGTAGTGTGGGGACAGGGGGCGCCTACGAGCAGTACTTC.

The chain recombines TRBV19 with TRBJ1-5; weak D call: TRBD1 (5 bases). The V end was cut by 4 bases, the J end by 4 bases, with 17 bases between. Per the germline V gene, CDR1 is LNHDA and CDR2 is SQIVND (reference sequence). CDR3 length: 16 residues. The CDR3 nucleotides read TGTGCCAGTAGTAAGGGAGCGGGACGGTGGAATCAGCCCCAGCATTTT. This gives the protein CASSKGAGRWNQPQHF.

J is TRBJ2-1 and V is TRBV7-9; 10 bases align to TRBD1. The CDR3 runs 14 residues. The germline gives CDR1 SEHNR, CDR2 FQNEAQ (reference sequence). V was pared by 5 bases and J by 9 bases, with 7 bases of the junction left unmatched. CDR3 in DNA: TGTGCCAGCAGCCCCGGGACAGGGGCTGGTGAGCAGTTCTTC. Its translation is CASSPGTGAGEQFF.

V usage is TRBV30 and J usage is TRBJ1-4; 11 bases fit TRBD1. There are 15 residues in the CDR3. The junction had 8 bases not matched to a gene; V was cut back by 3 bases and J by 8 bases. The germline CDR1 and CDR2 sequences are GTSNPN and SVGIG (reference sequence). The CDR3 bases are TGTGCCTGGAGCCCAGGGACAGGGGGTGGCGAAAAACTGTTTTTT. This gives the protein CAWSPGTGGGEKLFF.